This passage covers 25 T cell receptor beta chains from one sample sequenced in a study of T cell repertoires in cytomegalovirus infection. TCRdb fed the reads into MiXCR, producing one record per CDR3 protein. This table has approximately 500,000 distinct CDR3 sequences, 16% appearing once. Sequencing input: CD8+ T cells from PBMCs. Source of these receptors: a human donor in good health (CMV status not recorded). Some clones in this sample may be carry-over from other donors' samples.

This clonotype was counted ten times or more. The J gene is TRBJ2-5, the V gene TRBV7-9; a possible D gene is TRBD2 (6 bases). Deletions cut 5 bases from V and 1 base from J, with 11 bases between. Looked up from germline, CDR1 is SEHNR and CDR2 is FQNEAQ (reference sequence). The CDR3 is made up of 14 amino acids. CDR3 nucleotide sequence: TGTGCCAGCAGCCCCCGGGACTTCCAAGAGACCCAGTACTTC. It encodes CASSPRDFQETQYF.

There are many counts of this clonotype. The genes are TRBV10-2 and TRBJ2-2; 12 positions match TRBD1. The germline gives CDR1 WSHSY, CDR2 SAAADI. The CDR3 runs 14 residues. With 8 bases clipped from V and 7 bases from J, the junction kept 5 bases outside the gene matches. In nucleotides, the CDR3 is TGCGCCAGCCGGGACAGGGGGCTTTTCGGGGAGCTGTTTTTT. Translation gives CASRDRGLFGELFF.

In the case of this clonotype: A much bigger clone sits one base away, suggesting this may be a read error. In this CDR3 the conserved last residue, phenylalanine or tryptophan, is missing, so a read error is likely. The chain links TRBV12-5 to TRBJ1-2; D gene ambiguous. The germline CDR1 and CDR2 sequences are LGHNT and FRNRAP. This CDR3 is 16 amino acids long. The V gene lost 2 bases and the J gene lost 2 bases, with 15 bases spanning the gap. As DNA, the CDR3 is TGTGCTAGTGGTTTGATTATTCCCTTCAGGAACTATGGCTACACCCTC. As protein: CASGLIIPFRNYGYTL.

This clonotype was seen ten or more times. The rearrangement links TRBV12-3 or TRBV12-4 to TRBJ2-3, with D tentatively TRBD2 (6 bases). The CDR3 is 13 amino acids. Trimming took off 5 bases at V and 2 bases at J, with 8 bases between the two ends. The CDR3 DNA is TGTGCCAGCAGTCGGACTATCACAGATACGCAGTATTTT. Translated: CASSRTITDTQYF.

This clonotype was seen only a few times. The chain combines TRBV5-6 with TRBJ1-1; the D gene is possibly TRBD1 (6 bases). The CDR3 has 14 residues. V was shortened by 5 bases and J by 1 base, with 12 bases between the two germline ends. Per germline, CDR1 SGHDT and CDR2 YYEEEE. CDR3 nucleotides: TGTGCCAGCAGTATCCAGGGGAAGAACACTGAAGCTTTCTTT. Translated: CASSIQGKNTEAFF.

This clonotype was observed many times. This sequence joins TRBV19 and TRBJ1-5, with D possibly TRBD1 on 5 matching bases. The CDR3 totals 15 residues. Germline values: CDR1 LNHDA, CDR2 SQIVND (reference sequence). Trimming took 1 base from V and 2 from J, leaving 9 bases between them. CDR3 region: CASSIVIGGNQPQHF. Here the CDR3 DNA reads TGTGCCAGTAGTATAGTAATAGGGGGCAATCAGCCCCAGCATTTT.

This clonotype has only a few counts. The rearrangement uses TRBV20-1 and TRBJ1-2, with D hard to call. CDR3 length equals 14 residues. Germline values: CDR1 DFQATT, CDR2 SNEGSKA (reference sequence). V gave up 0 bases and J gave up 6 bases, with 14 bases separating them. CDR3 coding DNA: TGCAGTGCTAGAGAGAGTGGGTTCTCTAATGGCTACACCTTC. It encodes CSARESGFSNGYTF.

The chain links TRBV7-9 to TRBJ2-1; D is perhaps TRBD2 (6 bases). The CDR3 extends over 14 amino acids. Deletions cut 4 bases from V and 5 bases from J, with 12 bases between. From germline, CDR1 is SEHNR and CDR2 FQNEAQ (reference sequence). The CDR3 bases are TGTGCCAGCAGCTCCGGGGGTAGAGACAATGAGCAGTTCTTC. The encoded protein is CASSSGGRDNEQFF.

The J gene is TRBJ2-1, the V gene TRBV5-1; D could derive from TRBD1 or TRBD2 (5 bases each). The germline V and J ends were trimmed by 2 bases and 9 bases, with 9 bases remaining between them. CDR1 is SGHRS, CDR2 YFSETQ, per germline. The CDR3 consists of 12 residues. The CDR3 spells CASSFDGGEQFF. CDR3 DNA: TGCGCCAGCAGCTTTGATGGGGGTGAGCAGTTCTTC.

The genes are TRBV19 and TRBJ2-7; a weak D match, TRBD2 (5 bases). The CDR3 runs 14 residues. Looked up from germline, CDR1 is LNHDA and CDR2 is SQIVND (reference sequence). The V end was cut by 5 bases, the J end by 2 bases, with 13 bases between. CDR3 sequence (DNA): TGTGCCAGTAGTCGGGAAGGGCACCCCTACGAGCAGTACTTC. It translates to CASSREGHPYEQYF.

This clonotype was recorded a few times. The V call is TRBV6-1, the J call TRBJ1-5; TRBD1 matches 8 bases. The V gene's germline CDR1 is MNHNS and CDR2 SASEGT. The CDR3 extends over 14 amino acids. J gave up 4 bases and V 5 bases, and 4 bases lay outside the gene matches. The CDR3 reads CASSWTGWNQPQHF. CDR3 nucleotide sequence: TGTGCCAGCAGTTGGACAGGGTGGAATCAGCCCCAGCATTTT.

This clonotype was observed a handful of times. The V and J genes are TRBV20-1 and TRBJ2-7; possibly TRBD2 for D (7 bases). The CDR3 contains 15 residues. V dropped 5 bases and J dropped 4 bases, with 21 bases sitting between them. Germline lookup yields CDR1 DFQATT and CDR2 SNEGSKA (reference sequence). The CDR3 is CSAPGGGSDMYEQYF. The CDR3 DNA sequence: TGCAGTGCTCCTGGGGGCGGGAGTGATATGTACGAGCAGTACTTC.

This clonotype was detected a few times. The chain joins TRBV20-1 to TRBJ2-7, with 9 bases identical to TRBD2. The CDR3 sequence is 13 residues long. CDR1 and CDR2 from the germline V gene are DFQATT and SNEGSKA (reference sequence). V gave up 6 bases and J gave up 4 bases; unmatched junction bases: 7. Here the CDR3 DNA reads TGCAGTGCCGTAGCTAGCGGGGTTTACGAGCAGTACTTC. It encodes CSAVASGVYEQYF.

The gene calls are TRBV27 and TRBJ1-5; D is perhaps TRBD1 (6 bases). The CDR3 contains 16 residues. Trimming shortened V by 5 bases and J by 0 bases, and 14 bases separated the two germline ends. CDR1 is MNHEY, CDR2 SMNVEV, per germline (reference sequence). In nucleotides, the CDR3 is TGTGCCAGCAGTGATGCGGGACATTATAGCAATCAGCCCCAGCATTTT. It specifies CASSDAGHYSNQPQHF.

In its sample, this clonotype was seen a few times. This chain connects TRBV27 to TRBJ2-1; a possible D gene is TRBD1 (6 bases). V gave up 7 bases and J gave up 5 bases, with 6 bases separating them. The CDR3 is made up of 11 amino acids. The V gene's germline CDR1 is MNHEY and CDR2 SMNVEV (reference sequence). CDR3 bases: TGTGCCAGCACAGGGGACAATGAGCAGTTCTTC. It specifies CASTGDNEQFF.

This clonotype was counted only a few times. The chain links TRBV27 to TRBJ2-1, with D maybe TRBD2 (6 bases). Trimming removed 3 bases from V and 2 bases from J, with 11 bases in between. The length of the CDR3 is 15 residues. The germline V gene encodes CDR1 MNHEY and CDR2 SMNVEV (reference sequence). The CDR3 DNA is TGTGCCAGCAGTTTCAGGAGGGTCACCTACAATGAGCAGTTCTTC. It encodes CASSFRRVTYNEQFF.

This clonotype was seen ten or more times. This rearrangement joins TRBV27 to TRBJ1-5; 10 bases match TRBD1. The germline V gene encodes CDR1 MNHEY and CDR2 SMNVEV (reference sequence). V lost 5 bases and J lost 2; bases outside the gene matches: 6. There are 16 residues in the CDR3. The CDR3 DNA is TGTGCCAGCAGTCCCGGACAGGGGGTCGGCAATCAGCCCCAGCATTTT. This encodes CASSPGQGVGNQPQHF.

A word on this clonotype: Lacking the conserved final phenylalanine or tryptophan, this CDR3 likely reflects a read error. V is TRBV7-3 and J is TRBJ2-1, with D possibly TRBD2 on 7 matching bases. Germline loops: CDR1 SGHTA, CDR2 FQGTGA. The CDR3 sequence is 16 residues long. In DNA, the CDR3 is TGTGCCAGCAGCTTAAGAGCGTCGGGGGGCTACATTGAGCAGTTCTTA. It encodes CASSLRASGGYIEQFL.

This clonotype has just a few counts. The chain combines TRBV28 with TRBJ2-7, with a tentative D call TRBD2 (6 bases). The V end was cut by 4 bases, the J end by 0 bases, with 22 bases between. The CDR3 consists of 18 residues. CDR1 MDHEN and CDR2 SYDVKM come from the germline V gene. The CDR3 DNA reads TGTGCCAGCAGTTCCCAAATACGCGCTAGCGCTAGCTCCTACGAGCAGTACTTC. Protein product: CASSSQIRASASSYEQYF.

This clonotype was counted many times. The chain employs TRBV7-3 and TRBJ2-2; D is perhaps TRBD2 (5 bases). In germline, CDR1 is SGHTA, CDR2 FQGTGA. V lost 7 bases, J lost 6 bases, and 12 bases lay in between. The CDR3 extends over 13 amino acids. In DNA, the CDR3 is TGTGCCAGCACCGAGGGCAGCCCCGGGGAGCTGTTTTTT. Translated, it gives CASTEGSPGELFF. The full variable domain, in which reference TRBV7-3 and TRBJ2-2 provide the parts outside the CDR3, is GAGVSQTPSNKVTEKGKYVELRCDPISGHTALYWYRQSLGQGPEFLIYFQGTGAADDSGLPNDRFFAVRPEGSVSTLKIQRTERGDSAVYLCASTEGSPGELFFGEGSRLTVL.

This clonotype was recorded at least ten times. The chain recombines TRBV7-2 with TRBJ2-3; 8 bases map to TRBD2. The V and J ends lost 5 bases and 2 bases, in that order; junction bases with no gene match: 9. The germline gives CDR1 SGHTA, CDR2 FQGNSA. CDR3 length equals 16 residues. The CDR3 DNA follows: TGTGCCAGCAGCCTAGTGGTAGCGGGGTACACAGATACGCAGTATTTT. Residues: CASSLVVAGYTDTQYF.

This clonotype has a count of ten or more. In nucleotides, the CDR3 is TGCGCCAGCATACTGGACAGGGGAGATGGCTACACCTTC. This encodes CASILDRGDGYTF. The chain is built from TRBV23-1 and TRBJ1-2; TRBD1 aligns across 9 bases. TRBV23-1 is marked as an open reading frame, function uncertain. J was trimmed by 6 bases and V by 7 bases; bases with no gene match: 6. There are 13 residues in the CDR3.

This clonotype was seen at least ten times. The chain joins TRBV3-1 to TRBJ1-3; 8 positions agree with TRBD1. Losses at the gene ends were 4 bases for V and 2 bases for J; bases not matched to a gene: 10. Germline CDR1 LGHDT, CDR2 YNNKEL (reference sequence). This CDR3 region has 17 residues. CDR3 coding DNA: TGTGCCAGCAGCCTACCAGCGGACAGGGTGGCTGGAAACACCATATATTTT. Its translation is CASSLPADRVAGNTIYF.

There are many counts of this clonotype. The CDR3 region is CASSRIPGTGGLCDTEAFF. CDR3 DNA: TGTGCCAGCAGTCGGATTCCCGGGACAGGGGGTCTTTGTGACACTGAAGCTTTCTTT. The chain combines TRBV7-4 with TRBJ1-1; 11 positions agree with TRBD1. Germline CDR1 is SGHVT and CDR2 is SQSDAQ. With 6 bases clipped from V and 3 bases from J, the junction kept 18 bases outside the gene matches. This CDR3 comprises 19 residues.

The chain has TRBV30 and TRBJ2-7; D may be TRBD2 (5 bases). The CDR3 loop spans 11 amino acids. Trimming cost V 3 bases and J 5 bases, with 8 bases left between them. From germline, CDR1 is GTSNPN and CDR2 SVGIG (reference sequence). The CDR3 nucleotides are TGTGCCTGGAGCCGGGGTCACGAGCAGTACTTC. Its translation is CAWSRGHEQYF.